Shown below are 17 T cell receptor beta chains from a single sample sequenced in a study of cytomegalovirus exposure and HLA in healthy donors. Primers for the PCR totalled 60 Vbeta and 13 Jbeta. Sequenced by immunoSEQ multiplex PCR; TCRdb stores in-frame clones only, minus some. The profile shows about 120,000 clones, about 79% of them singletons. The sequencing sample was made of PBMCs. All receptors come from a human donor in good health.

This chain links TRBV6-1 with TRBJ2-2; D remains unclear. The CDR3 is made up of 15 amino acids. Germline lookup yields CDR1 MNHNS and CDR2 SASEGT. The ends were cut back, 5 bases at V and 0 bases at J, with 10 bases in the middle. The CDR3 DNA is TGTGCCAGCAGTTCTCTCTTAACGAACACCGGGGAGCTGTTTTTT. It yields the protein CASSSLLTNTGELFF.

CDR3 DNA sequence: TGTGCCAGCAGCTTAGGGGGGCGCTCCCAGCCCCAGCATTTT. Translation: CASSLGGRSQPQHF. V is TRBV11-2 and J is TRBJ1-5; D possibly corresponds to TRBD1 (6 bases). V lost 1 base and J 7 bases, leaving 11 bases between the germline ends. In germline, CDR1 is SGHAT, CDR2 FQNNGV. The CDR3 contains 14 residues.

To note about this clone: The junction shows a germline mismatch at one end, possibly a read error. The chain uses TRBV19 and TRBJ1-1, with 10 bases lining up with TRBD1. The CDR3 runs 12 residues. CDR1 LNHDA and CDR2 SQIVND come from the germline V gene (reference sequence). CDR3 sequence reads: CASKASGTGDIF. As DNA, the CDR3 is TGTGCCAGTAAAGCTTCCGGGACAGGGGACATCTTT.

V and J are TRBV9 and TRBJ2-3, with a tentative D call TRBD2 (7 bases). Trimming shortened V by 0 bases and J by 3 bases, and 17 bases separated the two germline ends. Germline loops: CDR1 SGDLS, CDR2 YYNGEE. This CDR3 contains 17 residues. CDR3 residues: CASSVVGGLGGTDTQYF. The CDR3 DNA reads as TGTGCCAGCAGCGTAGTAGGGGGTCTCGGGGGGACAGATACGCAGTATTTT.

This rearrangement joins TRBV2 to TRBJ2-7, with D maybe TRBD2 (6 bases). The V and J ends lost 10 bases and 4 bases respectively, with 17 bases between them. There are 13 residues in the CDR3. Germline V lookup: CDR1 SNHLY, CDR2 FYNNEI. This chain's CDR3 is CAIGGAAGYEQYF. The CDR3, as DNA: TGTGCCATAGGCGGGGCCGCTGGGTACGAGCAGTACTTC.

V is TRBV25-1 and J is TRBJ1-5; D might be TRBD1 (5 bases). V lost 0 bases, J lost 2 bases, and 11 bases lay in between. Germline CDR1 reads MGHDK; CDR2 reads SYGVNS. CDR3 size: 16 residues. CDR3 coding DNA: TGTGCCAGCAGTGAATACGGGGGGGGAGGCAATCAGCCCCAGCATTTT. Translating it yields CASSEYGGGGNQPQHF.

The chain has TRBV7-9 and TRBJ1-5; D possibly corresponds to TRBD1 (6 bases). Germline loops: CDR1 SEHNR, CDR2 FQNEAQ (reference sequence). With 5 bases removed from V and 7 bases from J, the gap between germline ends came to 15 bases. The CDR3 contains 14 residues. The CDR3 DNA is TGTGCCAGCAGCGATATCACAGGGCGACAGCCCCAGCATTTT. Its protein is CASSDITGRQPQHF.

The V call is TRBV2, the J call TRBJ2-3, with no clear D. V lost 4 bases and J lost 2, with 10 bases in between. Germline CDR1 SNHLY, CDR2 FYNNEI. The CDR3 contains 14 residues. The CDR3 DNA follows: TGTGCCAGCAGTGGGCCAGGCTCCACAGATACGCAGTATTTT. Its translation: CASSGPGSTDTQYF.

This clone was counted between two and nine times. The rearrangement uses TRBV7-6 and TRBJ2-3; 7 bases are a match to TRBD1. Trimming took 3 bases from V and 0 from J; bases not matched to a gene: 3. Germline-derived CDR1 and CDR2 are SGHVS and FNYEAQ. The CDR3 has 15 residues. CDR3 sequence (DNA): TGTGCCAGCAGCTTGACAGGGATTAGCACAGATACGCAGTATTTT. Its translation is CASSLTGISTDTQYF. Complete variable domain (other parts from reference TRBV7-6 and TRBJ2-3): GAGVSQSPRYKVTKRGQDVALRCDPISGHVSLYWYRQALGQGPEFLTYFNYEAQQDKSGLPNDRFSAERPEGSISTLTIQRTEQRDSAMYRCASSLTGISTDTQYFGPGTRLTVL.

The genes are TRBV6-1 and TRBJ2-3; TRBD1 aligns across 7 bases. This CDR3 spans 14 amino acids. The trim removed 7 bases at V and 4 bases at J, leaving 8 bases unmatched. CDR1 and CDR2 (germline): MNHNS, SASEGT. The CDR3 DNA sequence: TGTGCCAGCATTAAACAGGGGCCTTCAGATACGCAGTATTTT. This translates into CASIKQGPSDTQYF.

The rearrangement uses TRBV30 and TRBJ1-2; 8 bases match TRBD1. This CDR3 region has 12 residues. Germline-derived CDR1 and CDR2 are GTSNPN and SVGIG (reference sequence). Germline trimming cut 5 bases from V and 4 bases from J; bases unmatched to any gene: 3. The CDR3 DNA follows: TGTGCCTGGTCCGGGACAGGCTATGGCTACACCTTC. Its protein is CAWSGTGYGYTF.

The chain is built from TRBV6-5 and TRBJ2-7, with TRBD1 identical over 8 bases. The CDR3 totals 12 residues. J lost 6 bases, V lost 6 bases, and 4 bases had no gene match. Germline CDR1 reads MNHEY; CDR2 reads SVGAGI. The CDR3 nucleotides read TGTGCCAGCAGGGACAGGGTAAGCGAGCAGTACTTC. This translates into CASRDRVSEQYF.

The gene calls are TRBV5-1 and TRBJ2-3; 8 bases match TRBD2. Germline CDR1 and CDR2: SGHRS and YFSETQ. V lost 6 bases and J lost 10; bases outside the gene matches: 10. This CDR3 has 13 amino acids. The CDR3 here is CASIPAGGRAQYF. The CDR3 DNA follows: TGCGCCAGCATCCCTGCGGGAGGACGGGCGCAGTATTTT.

This clone was seen once. This chain links TRBV5-1 with TRBJ2-5, with 9 positions matching TRBD2. This CDR3 has 14 residues. Trimming at V came to 0 bases and at J to 9 bases, leaving 6 bases not matched to a gene. Germline CDR1 SGHRS, CDR2 YFSETQ. The CDR3 bases are TGCGCCAGCAGCTTGGGGCTAGCGGGGCAGGCCCAGTACTTC. The encoded protein is CASSLGLAGQAQYF.

The chain is built from TRBV20-1 and TRBJ1-1; D is ambiguous. Germline V CDR1 and CDR2: DFQATT, SNEGSKA (reference sequence). The ends were cut back, 6 bases at V and 3 bases at J, with 8 bases in the middle. The CDR3 covers 11 residues. The CDR3 sequence: CSAPSHTEAFF. The CDR3 nucleotides read TGCAGTGCCCCTTCCCACACTGAAGCTTTCTTT.

The V and J genes are TRBV27 and TRBJ2-7; 8 bases are shared with TRBD1. The germline V gene has CDR1 MNHEY and CDR2 SMNVEV (reference sequence). The CDR3 consists of 15 residues. After removal of 3 bases from V and 2 bases from J, the junction contained 6 bases not matched to a gene. The CDR3 loop is CASSFIGQGPYEQYF. CDR3 nucleotide sequence: TGTGCCAGCAGTTTTATTGGACAGGGTCCCTACGAGCAGTACTTC.

This clone was observed once. V is TRBV15 and J is TRBJ1-4, with TRBD1 identical over 10 bases. The CDR3 spans 15 residues. With 5 bases clipped from V and 6 bases from J, the junction kept 6 bases outside the gene matches. Germline loops: CDR1 LNHNV, CDR2 YYDKDF (reference sequence). The CDR3 here is CATSGPGTGDEKLFF. The CDR3, as DNA: TGTGCCACCAGCGGACCCGGGACAGGGGATGAAAAACTGTTTTTT.